The entry that follows covers one T cell receptor beta chain sequence. Its target is not known. The source of the sample is a study of cytomegalovirus exposure and HLA in healthy donors. Researchers ran the PCR with 60 Vbeta and 13 Jbeta primers. In the original analysis: Per a later analysis, the number of unique TCR beta chains was approximately 80 million, of which around 10 million were shared. Here immunoSEQ multiplex PCR was the method, and the copy in TCRdb shows in-frame clones only, minus some. The V and J calls and clone size were taken over from that table, and D and trimming were inferred from the DNA. The table records around 150,000 clones, 70% to 80% of them present only once. Looked up from germline, CDR1 is SNHLY and CDR2 is FYNNEI. This CDR3 region has 13 residues. Findings and caveats of the study: Reportedly, a later analysis found an Asian-associated ancestry cluster had fewer N-insertions than the approximately 670-donor mean. Analysis was carried out at a later point, and it linked a missense DCLRE1C variant to TCR beta V- and J-gene trimming. Presence/absence results assume similar sequencing depth per donor, which may not hold.

This rearrangement joins TRBV2 to TRBJ2-5, with D possibly matching TRBD1 (5 bases). Judging by the DNA end, TRBJ2-7 fits better; the J call may be wrong. Sequencing was performed on PBMCs. The clonotype comes from a woman aged 45-59 years in good health and CMV-seronegative. The DNA of the CDR3 is TGTGCCAGCAGTACAGCAGGGTCTTACGAGCAGTACTTC. Its translation is CASSTAGSYEQYF.